This T cell receptor (beta chain) was profiled in a study of blood T cell repertoires in COVID-19. The overall study: Italy, Spain and the United States were the sources of the convalescent and acute COVID-19 samples.

The CDR3 has 13 residues. Looked up from germline, CDR1 is SGHTA and CDR2 is FQGNSA. Trimming stripped 5 bases from V and 3 bases from J, with 10 bases between. In the original processing: Nucleated cell number was recorded as an estimate derived from reference gene primer amplification. Sequencing was performed with immunoSEQ multiplex PCR; in TCRdb, only in-frame clones are kept and a portion is missing. That table supplies the V and J calls and clone size; D and trimming were determined from the DNA. The sample has about 190,000 clones, about nine tenths seen once. This sequence joins TRBV7-2 and TRBJ1-1, with unresolved D. The specimen was peripheral blood. This clonotype was obtained from a man aged 25 to 45 with acute or convalescent COVID-19. The CDR3 loop reads CASSPYIYTEAFF. The CDR3 DNA reads as TGTGCCAGCAGCCCTTACATATACACTGAAGCTTTCTTT. Full variable domain (rest looked up from reference TRBV7-2 and TRBJ1-1): GAGVSQSPSNKVTEKGKDVELRCDPISGHTALYWYRQSLGQGLEFLIYFQGNSAPDKSGLPSDRFSAERTGGSVSTLTIQRTQQEDSAVYLCASSPYIYTEAFFGQGTRLTVV.